This T cell receptor (beta chain) originates from a study of T-cell reconstitution after alpha-beta-depleted transplantation in children. Germline V gene data show CDR1 as SGHRS and CDR2 as YFSETQ. The CDR3 length is 15 residues. The germline V and J ends were trimmed by 0 bases and 4 bases, with 12 bases remaining between them. This sample's TCRbeta library carried unique molecular identifier barcodes. TCRdb reanalysed the PCR reads using MiXCR and keeps one entry per CDR3 protein. The sample has some 600,000 distinct CDR3 sequences; roughly 15% are singletons. The genes are TRBV5-1 and TRBJ2-3; perhaps TRBD1 as D (5 bases). The source was PBMCs from the stem cell graft donor, collected from the stem cell graft. The TCR sequence derives from a human donor who donated a stem cell graft to a child with acute myeloid leukemia. The CDR3 protein is CASSLVARDADTQYF. DNA for the CDR3: TGCGCCAGCAGCTTGGTGGCCAGGGATGCAGATACGCAGTATTTT.